The T cell receptor beta chain under discussion was sequenced for a study of blood T cells in healthy people across ages. A sample-barcoded 5' primer and a J-beta primer mix were used in a second PCR of roughly 7 to 11 cycles. Each CDR3 protein is one row after TCRdb ran MiXCR on the 5' RACE reads. The profile shows 1.5 million to 2 million distinct CDR3 sequences, about 28% of them singletons. Whole-study findings and limits: Roughly linearly, TCR beta diversity per million T cells fell as age increased. The long-lived group displayed more naive CD4+ cells, plus higher diversity, than the aged donors did. Higher naive T cell percentage went strongly together with higher TCR beta diversity.

The ends were cut back, 5 bases at V and 6 bases at J, with 17 bases in the middle. CDR1 is MNHEY and CDR2 is SMNVEV in the germline V gene (reference sequence). CDR3 length equals 14 residues. This clonotype was observed many times. Its antigen is not identified. The genes are TRBV27 and TRBJ2-7; D gene unclear. The TCR comes from a woman in her 30s in good health. The source material was blood. The CDR3 bases are TGTGCCAGCAGTCTCCGGGCCCTCCCTCGCGAGCAGTACTTC. Encoded protein: CASSLRALPREQYF.